The 9 T cell receptor beta chains in this list originate from one sample, sequenced in a study of response to subunit inactivated influenza vaccine. TCRdb analysed the RT-PCR reads with MiXCR anew, one entry per CDR3 protein. The sample contains 630,000 or so distinct CDR3 sequences, about a sixth of which appear only once. Material: PBMCs from blood, obtained 11 to 12 days after vaccination. The source is a man aged 45-60 years who received an inactivated influenza vaccine.

The chain couples TRBV5-5 to TRBJ2-5; a possible D gene is TRBD2 (6 bases). CDR1 and CDR2 (germline): SGHKS, YYEKEE (reference sequence). With 3 bases removed from V and 2 bases from J, the gap between germline ends came to 14 bases. The CDR3 consists of 15 residues. The DNA for the CDR3 is TGTGCCAGCAGCTGGAGGGGAAGGTTTCAAGAGACCCAGTACTTC. The encoded protein is CASSWRGRFQETQYF. The variable domain in full, completed from reference TRBV5-5 and TRBJ2-5, reads DAGVTQSPTHLIKTRGQQVTLRCSPISGHKSVSWYQQVLGQGPQFIFQYYEKEERGRGNFPDRFSARQFPNYSSELNVNALLLGDSALYLCASSWRGRFQETQYFGPGTRLLVL.

This clonotype was seen a few times. The chain is built from TRBV5-1 and TRBJ2-3; 12 bases line up with TRBD2. The CDR3 covers 15 residues. Germline assignment: CDR1 SGHRS and CDR2 YFSETQ. The trim removed 4 bases at V and 6 bases at J, leaving 6 bases unmatched. Here the CDR3 reads CASSLETSGSDTQYF. The CDR3 bases are TGCGCCAGCAGCCTCGAGACTAGCGGGAGCGATACGCAGTATTTT.

This clonotype came up a few times. One junction end disagrees with the germline gene, perhaps due to a read error. V is TRBV10-3 and J is TRBJ1-2; 8 bases match TRBD1. The CDR3 covers 14 residues. CDR1 and CDR2 from the germline V gene are ENHRY and SYGVKD. CDR3 amino acids: CAIRELTGVGGYTF. CDR3 coding DNA: TGTGCCATCAGGGAGTTGACAGGGGTCGGTGGCTACACCTTC.

The chain has TRBV20-1 and TRBJ2-7; TRBD2 matches 8 bases. The CDR3 sequence is 14 residues long. V was clipped by 6 bases and J by 6 bases; unmatched bases: 13. Germline-derived CDR1 and CDR2 are DFQATT and SNEGSKA (reference sequence). The CDR3 DNA reads TGCAGTGCGCGCACTAGCGGCAGTACCTCCGAGCAGTACTTC. Protein sequence: CSARTSGSTSEQYF.

The rearrangement links TRBV20-1 to TRBJ2-7; no firm D call. This CDR3 is built from 12 residues. Trimming removed 3 bases from V and 2 bases from J, with 8 bases in between. Germline values: CDR1 DFQATT, CDR2 SNEGSKA (reference sequence). The CDR3 loop reads CSASKPAYEQYF. CDR3 sequence (DNA): TGCAGTGCTAGTAAGCCAGCCTACGAGCAGTACTTC.

This clonotype was counted many times. The V call is TRBV6-7, the J call TRBJ1-6; D unclear. TRBV6-7 is labeled an ORF, and its function is uncertain. This CDR3 contains 14 residues. With 0 bases removed from V and 7 bases from J, the gap between germline ends came to 7 bases. CDR3 sequence reads: CASSYSKANSPLHF. In DNA, the CDR3 is TGTGCCAGCAGTTACTCGAAGGCAAATTCACCCCTCCACTTT.

The rearrangement links TRBV20-1 to TRBJ2-3; 7 bases fit TRBD2. J was trimmed by 6 bases and V by 2 bases; bases with no gene match: 11. Germline CDR1 DFQATT, CDR2 SNEGSKA (reference sequence). The CDR3 covers 15 residues. CDR3 DNA sequence: TGCAGTGCTAGATCCCTAGCGGTAAATTCGGATACGCAGTATTTT. Translated, it gives CSARSLAVNSDTQYF.

The chain uses TRBV2 and TRBJ2-1, with 7 bases that match TRBD2. Trimming cost V 5 bases and J 5 bases; bases outside gene matches: 9. The CDR3 extends over 15 amino acids. Germline loops: CDR1 SNHLY, CDR2 FYNNEI. For the CDR3, the DNA is TGTGCCAGCAGTCTGGGCGGCGGGGGACACAATGAGCAGTTCTTC. Translation gives CASSLGGGGHNEQFF. Full variable domain (missing parts from reference TRBV2 and TRBJ2-1): EPEVTQTPSHQVTQMGQEVILRCVPISNHLYFYWYRQILGQKVEFLVSFYNNEISEKSEIFDDQFSVERPDGSNFTLKIRSTKLEDSAMYFCASSLGGGGHNEQFFGPGTRLTVL.

The chain carries TRBV20-1 and TRBJ2-7; a possible D gene is TRBD1 (6 bases). Germline V gene data show CDR1 as DFQATT and CDR2 as SNEGSKA (reference sequence). This CDR3 is 14 amino acids long. V was clipped by 6 bases and J by 2 bases, with 17 bases between them. The CDR3 nucleotides are TGCAGTGCGCCCGGGACACCGACCCCCTACGAGCAGTACTTC. It codes for CSAPGTPTPYEQYF.